A selection of T cell receptor beta chains follows, all from one sample in a study of read filtering for tumor transcriptome and immune sequencing. TCRdb fed the reads into MiXCR, producing one record per CDR3 protein. Of tens of thousands of distinct CDR3 sequences listed, 20% are singletons. The source material was a population of CD138-negative cells sorted from bone marrow. These receptors all come from a donor at least 40 years old with multiple myeloma. Both conserved end residues are part of each CDR3. The D gene is left open where the match is weak.

v_call	j_call	d_call	cdr3_aa
TRBV28	TRBJ2-7	NA	CASSFPPRQGGYEQYF
TRBV7-9	TRBJ2-3	TRBD2	CVSSAMTSGDTQYF
TRBV6-6	TRBJ2-7	TRBD2	CASSYGGLGPSGGYEQYF
TRBV7-9	TRBJ1-1	NA	CASSPWDLNTEAFF
TRBV9	TRBJ1-1	NA	CASSAPGLNTEAFF
TRBV6-5	TRBJ1-3	NA	CASSTRPAVSGNTIYF
TRBV11-2	TRBJ2-3	NA	CASTGGGSKQYF
TRBV5-1	TRBJ2-5	NA	CASSLSGPPATQYF
TRBV2	TRBJ2-5	TRBD1	CASSKDRVQTQYF
TRBV11-1	TRBJ1-1	NA	CASSWQVGQAEAFF
TRBV6-1	TRBJ1-5	NA	CASSEGKGRGGNQPQHF
TRBV6-1	TRBJ2-3	NA	CASGAADWTQYF
TRBV5-1	TRBJ2-3	NA	CASNFGGQTDTQYF
TRBV7-3	TRBJ2-3	TRBD2	CASSLQGTSYHTQYF
TRBV5-6	TRBJ2-1	TRBD2	CASSLYREVPVRSYNEQFF
TRBV19	TRBJ2-7	NA	CASSATVSYEQYF
TRBV29-1	TRBJ2-3	NA	CSCTGDTQYF
TRBV2	TRBJ2-1	NA	CASTVSYEQFF
TRBV12-3/TRBV12-4	TRBJ2-6	NA	CASSRQLLWANVLTF
TRBV5-6	TRBJ2-7	NA	CDSSFVGSGGGEQYF